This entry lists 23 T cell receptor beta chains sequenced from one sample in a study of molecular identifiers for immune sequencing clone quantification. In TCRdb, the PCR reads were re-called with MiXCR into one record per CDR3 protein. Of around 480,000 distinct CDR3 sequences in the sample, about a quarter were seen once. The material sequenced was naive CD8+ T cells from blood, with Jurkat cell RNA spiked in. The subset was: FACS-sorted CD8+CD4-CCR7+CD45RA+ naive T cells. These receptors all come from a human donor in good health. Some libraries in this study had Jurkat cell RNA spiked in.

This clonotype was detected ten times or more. The CDR3 DNA reads TGTGCCACCAGCAGGACCTTAGGCGCAACTAATGAAAAACTGTTTTTT. This gives the protein CATSRTLGATNEKLFF. The rearrangement joins TRBV15 to TRBJ1-4, with D unresolved. CDR1 LNHNV and CDR2 YYDKDF come from the germline V gene (reference sequence). The CDR3 loop spans 16 amino acids. Trimming pared 3 bases from V and 0 bases from J, leaving 11 bases between.

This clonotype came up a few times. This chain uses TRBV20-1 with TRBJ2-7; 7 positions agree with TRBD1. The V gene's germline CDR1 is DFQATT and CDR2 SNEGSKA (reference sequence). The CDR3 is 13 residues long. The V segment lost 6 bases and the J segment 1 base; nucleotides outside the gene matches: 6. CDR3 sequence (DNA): TGCAGTGCCTCGACAGGGTGGTCCTACGAGCAGTACTTC. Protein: CSASTGWSYEQYF.

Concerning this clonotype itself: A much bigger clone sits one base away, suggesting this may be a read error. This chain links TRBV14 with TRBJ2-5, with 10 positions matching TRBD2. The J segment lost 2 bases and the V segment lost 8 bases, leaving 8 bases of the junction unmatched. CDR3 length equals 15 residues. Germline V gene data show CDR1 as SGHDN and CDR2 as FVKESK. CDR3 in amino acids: CASGLLAGEQETQYF. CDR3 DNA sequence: TGTGCCAGCGGCCTCCTAGCGGGAGAGCAAGAGACCCAGTACTTC.

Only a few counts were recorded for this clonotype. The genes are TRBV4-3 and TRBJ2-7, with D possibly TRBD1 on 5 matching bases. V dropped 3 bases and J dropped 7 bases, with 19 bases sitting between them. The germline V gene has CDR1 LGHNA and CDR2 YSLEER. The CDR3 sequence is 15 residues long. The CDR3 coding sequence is TGCGCCAGCAGCCAGGTCGCAGGGCCCCTGAGGGAGCAGTACTTC. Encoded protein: CASSQVAGPLREQYF.

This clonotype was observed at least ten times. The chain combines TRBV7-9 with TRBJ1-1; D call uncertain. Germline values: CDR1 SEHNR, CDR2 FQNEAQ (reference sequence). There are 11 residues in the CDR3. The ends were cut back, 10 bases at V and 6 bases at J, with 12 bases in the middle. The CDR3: CAITRWAEAFF. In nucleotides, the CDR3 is TGTGCCATCACCCGGTGGGCTGAAGCTTTCTTT.

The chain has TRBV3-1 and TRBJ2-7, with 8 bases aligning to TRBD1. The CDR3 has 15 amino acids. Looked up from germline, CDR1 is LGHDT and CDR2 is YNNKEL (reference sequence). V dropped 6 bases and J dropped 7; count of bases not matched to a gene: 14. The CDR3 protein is CASSPAGTGKEEQYF. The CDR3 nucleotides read TGTGCCAGCAGTCCCGCCGGGACAGGAAAAGAAGAGCAGTACTTC.

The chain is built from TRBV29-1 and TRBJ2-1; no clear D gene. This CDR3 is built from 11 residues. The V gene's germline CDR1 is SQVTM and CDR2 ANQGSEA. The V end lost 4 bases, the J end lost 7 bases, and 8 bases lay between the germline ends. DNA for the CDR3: TGCAGCGTTGGTAGGATGAATGAGCAGTTCTTC. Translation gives CSVGRMNEQFF.

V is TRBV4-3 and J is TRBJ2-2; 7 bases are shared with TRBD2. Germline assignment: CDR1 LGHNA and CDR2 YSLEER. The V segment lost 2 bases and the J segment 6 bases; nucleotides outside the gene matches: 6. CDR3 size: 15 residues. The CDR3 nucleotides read TGCGCCAGCAGCCAATGGGGACGGGAGGCCGGGGAGCTGTTTTTT. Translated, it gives CASSQWGREAGELFF.

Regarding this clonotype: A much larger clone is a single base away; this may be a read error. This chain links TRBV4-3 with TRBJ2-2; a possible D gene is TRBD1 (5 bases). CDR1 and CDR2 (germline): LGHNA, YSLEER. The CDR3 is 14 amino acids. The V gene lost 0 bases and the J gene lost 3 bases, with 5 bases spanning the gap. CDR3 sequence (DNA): TGCGCCAGCAGCCAAGAAGGGGACACCGGGGAGCTGTTTTTT. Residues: CASSQEGDTGELFF.

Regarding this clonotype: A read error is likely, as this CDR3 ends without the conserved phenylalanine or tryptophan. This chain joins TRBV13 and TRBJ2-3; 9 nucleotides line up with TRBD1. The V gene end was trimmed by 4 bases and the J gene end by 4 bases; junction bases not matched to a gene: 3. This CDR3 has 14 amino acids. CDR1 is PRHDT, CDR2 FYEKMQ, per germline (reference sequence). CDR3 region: CASSCGQGPDTQYV. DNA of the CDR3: TGTGCCAGCAGCTGCGGACAGGGGCCAGATACGCAGTATGTT.

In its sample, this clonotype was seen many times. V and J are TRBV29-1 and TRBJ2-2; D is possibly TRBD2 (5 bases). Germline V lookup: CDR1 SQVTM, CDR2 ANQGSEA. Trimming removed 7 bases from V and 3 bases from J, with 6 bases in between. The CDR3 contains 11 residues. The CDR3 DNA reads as TGCAGCGCCGGGGACACCGGGGAGCTGTTTTTT. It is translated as CSAGDTGELFF.

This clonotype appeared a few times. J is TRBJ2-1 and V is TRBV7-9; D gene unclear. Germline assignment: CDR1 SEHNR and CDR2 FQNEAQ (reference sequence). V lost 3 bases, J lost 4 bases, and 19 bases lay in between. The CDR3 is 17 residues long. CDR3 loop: CASSFSNGGYEYNEQFF. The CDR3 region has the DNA TGTGCCAGCAGCTTTTCGAACGGCGGTTACGAATACAATGAGCAGTTCTTC. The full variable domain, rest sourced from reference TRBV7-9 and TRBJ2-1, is DTGVSQNPRHKITKRGQNVTFRCDPISEHNRLYWYRQTLGQGPEFLTYFQNEAQLEKSRLLSDRFSAERPKGSFSTLEIQRTEQGDSAMYLCASSFSNGGYEYNEQFFGPGTRLTVL.

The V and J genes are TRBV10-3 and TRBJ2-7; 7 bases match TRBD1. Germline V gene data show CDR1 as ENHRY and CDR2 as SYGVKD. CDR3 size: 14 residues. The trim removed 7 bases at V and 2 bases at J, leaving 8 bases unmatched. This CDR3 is CAIIDRVQAYEQYF. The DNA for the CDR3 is TGTGCCATCATAGACAGGGTACAAGCCTACGAGCAGTACTTC.

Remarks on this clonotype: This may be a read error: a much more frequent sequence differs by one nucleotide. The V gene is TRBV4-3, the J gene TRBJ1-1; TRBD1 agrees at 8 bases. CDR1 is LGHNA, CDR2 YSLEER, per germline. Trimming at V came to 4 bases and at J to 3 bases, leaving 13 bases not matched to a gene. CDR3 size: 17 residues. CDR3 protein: CASSLFPAGGMHTEAFF. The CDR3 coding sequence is TGCGCCAGCAGCCTCTTCCCGGCAGGGGGCATGCACACTGAAGCTTTCTTT.

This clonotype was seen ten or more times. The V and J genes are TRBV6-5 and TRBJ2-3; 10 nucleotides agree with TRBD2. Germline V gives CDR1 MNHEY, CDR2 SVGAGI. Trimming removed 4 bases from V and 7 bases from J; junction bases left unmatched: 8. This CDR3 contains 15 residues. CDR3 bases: TGTGCCAGCAGTTTAGCGGGAGGACTCTTTAATACGCAGTATTTT. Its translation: CASSLAGGLFNTQYF.

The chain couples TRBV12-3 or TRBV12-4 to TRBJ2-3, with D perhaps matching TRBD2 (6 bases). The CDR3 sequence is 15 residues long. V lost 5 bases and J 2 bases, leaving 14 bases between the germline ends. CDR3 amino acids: CASSPPGDLTDTQYF. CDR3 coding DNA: TGTGCCAGCAGTCCTCCGGGGGACCTCACAGATACGCAGTATTTT.

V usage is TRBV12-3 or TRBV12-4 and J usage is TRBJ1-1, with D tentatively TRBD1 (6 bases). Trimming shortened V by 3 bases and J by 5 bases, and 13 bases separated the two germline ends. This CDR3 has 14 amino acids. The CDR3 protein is CASSFGTPDTEAFF. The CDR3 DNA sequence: TGTGCCAGCAGTTTTGGGACACCTGATACTGAAGCTTTCTTT.

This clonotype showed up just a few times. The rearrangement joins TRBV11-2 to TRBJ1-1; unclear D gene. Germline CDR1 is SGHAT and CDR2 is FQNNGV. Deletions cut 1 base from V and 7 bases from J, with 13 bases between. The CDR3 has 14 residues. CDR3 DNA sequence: TGTGCCAGCAGCTTAGCCCTAAGACCTGATGAAGCTTTCTTT. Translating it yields CASSLALRPDEAFF.

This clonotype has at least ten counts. CDR3 sequence reads: CASSQDGTGIWTEAFF. CDR3 in DNA: TGCGCCAGCAGCCAAGACGGGACAGGGATTTGGACTGAAGCTTTCTTT. The chain has TRBV4-1 and TRBJ1-1; TRBD1 agrees at 9 bases. With V trimmed by 0 bases and J by 5 bases, 7 bases remained unmatched. The CDR3 contains 16 residues. CDR1 MGHRA and CDR2 YSYEKL come from the germline V gene.

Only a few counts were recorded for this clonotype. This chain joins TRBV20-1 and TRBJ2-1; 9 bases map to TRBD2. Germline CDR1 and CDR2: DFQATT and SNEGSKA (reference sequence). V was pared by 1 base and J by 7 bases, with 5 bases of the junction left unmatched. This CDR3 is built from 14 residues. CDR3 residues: CSARGGGARNEQFF. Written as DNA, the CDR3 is TGCAGTGCTAGAGGCGGGGGGGCGCGGAATGAGCAGTTCTTC.

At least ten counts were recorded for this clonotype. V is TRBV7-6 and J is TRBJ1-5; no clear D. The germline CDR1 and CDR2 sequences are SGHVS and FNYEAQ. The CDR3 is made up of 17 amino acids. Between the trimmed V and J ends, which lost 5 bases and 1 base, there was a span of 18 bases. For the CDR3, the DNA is TGTGCCAGCAGCCGGCTGGCAGCGATAACAAGCAATCAGCCCCAGCATTTT. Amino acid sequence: CASSRLAAITSNQPQHF.

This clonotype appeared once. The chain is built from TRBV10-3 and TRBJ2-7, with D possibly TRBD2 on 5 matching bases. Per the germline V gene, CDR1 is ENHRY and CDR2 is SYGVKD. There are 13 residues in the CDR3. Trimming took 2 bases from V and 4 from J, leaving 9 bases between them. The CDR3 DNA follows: TGTGCCATCAGTGAGCTGGACTCATACGAGCAGTACTTC. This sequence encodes CAISELDSYEQYF.

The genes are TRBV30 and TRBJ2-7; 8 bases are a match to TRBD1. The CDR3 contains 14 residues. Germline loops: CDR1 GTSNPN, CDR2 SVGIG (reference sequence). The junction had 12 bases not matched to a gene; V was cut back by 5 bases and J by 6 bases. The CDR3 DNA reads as TGTGCCTGGGGGACAGGAGGAACTTGGGGCGAGCAGTACTTC. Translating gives CAWGTGGTWGEQYF.